The entry below describes one T cell receptor (beta chain). Its antigen is as yet unknown. Profiled with immunoSEQ multiplex PCR; TCRdb holds only in-frame clones, not every one. Of 150,000 to 200,000 clones detected, 80% to 95% appear once; the ten largest clones hold approximately 3.9%. CDR1 is SGHRS and CDR2 is YFSETQ in the germline V gene. The CDR3 sequence is 16 residues long. V dropped 0 bases and J dropped 3; count of bases not matched to a gene: 8. The sample originates from a study of T cell responses to AZD1222 COVID-19 vaccine. Study-wide results and caveats: Across spike, vaccine-associated CD4 TCRs were found, dominant at 160-218 and 743-854.

This clonotype originated in an adult in good health. The chain employs TRBV5-1 and TRBJ2-7; TRBD1 matches at 8 bases. The specimen comprised peripheral blood, sampled on day 0 of AZD1222 vaccination. The CDR3 reads CASSLGSGTGGYEQYF. CDR3 bases: TGCGCCAGCAGCTTGGGGTCCGGGACAGGCGGCTACGAGCAGTACTTC. The full variable domain, in which reference TRBV5-1 and TRBJ2-7 provide the parts outside the CDR3, is KAGVTQTPRYLIKTRGQQVTLSCSPISGHRSVSWYQQTPGQGLQFLFEYFSETQRNKGNFPGRFSGRQFSNSRSEMNVSTLELGDSALYLCASSLGSGTGGYEQYFGPGTRLTVT.